Presented here are 26 T cell receptor beta chains from one specimen sequenced in a study of blood T cell repertoires in COVID-19. Using immunoSEQ multiplex PCR, the repertoire was profiled, and TCRdb retains in-frame clones only, with some absent. This sample has approximately 250,000 clones; about 80% occur once, and the top ten carry 7.4%. Source material: peripheral blood. Receptor source: a woman between 45 and 60 years old with acute or convalescent COVID-19.

The chain links TRBV7-2 to TRBJ2-7; 7 bases line up with TRBD1. V shed 6 bases and J 1 base; nucleotides not matched to a gene: 6. This CDR3 has 14 residues. CDR1 and CDR2 (germline): SGHTA, FQGNSA. DNA of the CDR3: TGTGCCAGCAGAAGACAGGGTGGTTCCTACGAGCAGTACTTC. Protein product: CASRRQGGSYEQYF.

This clone was detected only once. This sequence joins TRBV30 and TRBJ2-7; 13 bases line up with TRBD2. V lost 2 bases and J lost 4; bases outside the gene matches: 8. In germline, CDR1 is GTSNPN, CDR2 SVGIG (reference sequence). The CDR3 length is 16 residues. The CDR3 loop reads CAWSTTSGRRLYEQYF. For the CDR3, the DNA is TGTGCCTGGAGTACGACTAGCGGGAGGCGACTTTACGAGCAGTACTTC.

DNA for the CDR3: TGTGCCAGCAGCTTAGTGGGGAGTGAGCAGTTCTTC. Amino acids: CASSLVGSEQFF. V is TRBV11-2 and J is TRBJ2-1; D may be TRBD2 (5 bases). Trimming removed 1 base at V and 9 bases at J, with 7 bases between. Germline CDR1 and CDR2: SGHAT and FQNNGV. CDR3 size: 12 residues.

V and J are TRBV5-1 and TRBJ2-2; TRBD1 matches at 7 bases. Germline-derived CDR1 and CDR2 are SGHRS and YFSETQ. V lost 7 bases to trimming and J lost 1 base; unmatched junction nucleotides: 7. The CDR3 contains 15 residues. This CDR3 is CASQLRQGNTGELFF. The CDR3 DNA reads as TGCGCCAGCCAACTAAGACAGGGGAACACCGGGGAGCTGTTTTTT.

The V and J genes are TRBV5-4 and TRBJ2-5, with D possibly matching TRBD1 (5 bases). V lost 5 bases and J lost 3, with 8 bases in between. Germline CDR1 reads SGHNT; CDR2 reads YYREEE (reference sequence). The CDR3 has 12 residues. CDR3 sequence: CASSSTEETQYF. In DNA, the CDR3 is TGTGCCAGCAGTTCGACAGAAGAGACCCAGTACTTC.

V usage is TRBV7-8 and J usage is TRBJ2-7; 8 bases align to TRBD1. CDR1 is SGHVS, CDR2 FQNEAQ, per germline. This CDR3 has 16 residues. V gave up 4 bases and J gave up 6 bases; unmatched junction bases: 14. In nucleotides, the CDR3 is TGTGCCAGCAGCTCAGAGGACAGGGACAACCGCGTCGAGCAGTACTTC. As protein: CASSSEDRDNRVEQYF. Full variable domain (missing parts from reference TRBV7-8 and TRBJ2-7): GAGVSQSPRYKVAKRGQDVALRCDPISGHVSLFWYQQALGQGPEFLTYFQNEAQLDKSGLPSDRFFAERPEGSVSTLKIQRTQQEDSAVYLCASSSEDRDNRVEQYFGPGTRLTVT.

This clone occurred once. The rearrangement uses TRBV24-1 and TRBJ1-6, with D possibly being TRBD1 (6 bases). The V and J ends lost 6 bases and 11 bases respectively, with 13 bases between them. This CDR3 contains 13 residues. Germline values: CDR1 KGHDR, CDR2 SFDVKD. The DNA of the CDR3 is TGTGCCACCAGTTTAGGGGGAGGGACACCCCTCCACTTT. Translating it yields CATSLGGGTPLHF.

The CDR3 loop reads CASSPGSSGANVLTF. CDR3 DNA: TGCGCCAGCAGCCCGGGTAGCTCTGGGGCCAACGTCCTGACTTTC. V gene TRBV5-1 combines with J gene TRBJ2-6; no clear D gene. The CDR3 sequence is 15 residues long. The germline V and J ends were trimmed by 4 bases and 0 bases, with 8 bases remaining between them. The germline CDR1 and CDR2 sequences are SGHRS and YFSETQ.

The chain uses TRBV30 and TRBJ2-7; TRBD1 might be the D (5 bases). The CDR3 spans 15 residues. The V gene lost 0 bases and the J gene lost 3 bases, with 15 bases spanning the gap. Germline V gives CDR1 GTSNPN, CDR2 SVGIG (reference sequence). CDR3 sequence: CAWSVGWQGDYEQYF. CDR3 DNA sequence: TGTGCCTGGAGTGTAGGCTGGCAGGGCGACTACGAGCAGTACTTC.

V gene TRBV2 combines with J gene TRBJ2-7; D possibly corresponds to TRBD1 (5 bases). Germline V CDR1 and CDR2: SNHLY, FYNNEI. This CDR3 contains 14 residues. V was pared by 4 bases and J by 0 bases, with 10 bases between. CDR3 amino acids: CASSGQFSSYEQYF. CDR3 DNA sequence: TGTGCCAGCAGTGGACAGTTCAGCTCCTACGAGCAGTACTTC.

V is TRBV7-9 and J is TRBJ2-7, with D possibly TRBD1 on 5 matching bases. The V gene's germline CDR1 is SEHNR and CDR2 FQNEAQ (reference sequence). With 4 bases removed from V and 0 bases from J, the gap between germline ends came to 22 bases. The CDR3 consists of 18 residues. The CDR3 coding sequence is TGTGCCAGCAGCTCCCCGACGGTGGGGCACCGGGTCTCCTACGAGCAGTACTTC. It specifies CASSSPTVGHRVSYEQYF.

This clone appeared a single time. This chain joins TRBV7-2 and TRBJ1-1, with TRBD1 matching 9 bases. Germline V gene sequence: CDR1 SGHTA, CDR2 FQGNSA. With 1 base clipped from V and 4 bases from J, the junction kept 4 bases outside the gene matches. There are 15 residues in the CDR3. The CDR3 coding sequence is TGTGCCAGCAGCTTAGTGGGACAGGGCACCACTGAAGCTTTCTTT. This sequence encodes CASSLVGQGTTEAFF. The variable domain in full, with the rest retrieved from reference TRBV7-2 and TRBJ1-1, is GAGVSQSPSNKVTEKGKDVELRCDPISGHTALYWYRQSLGQGLEFLIYFQGNSAPDKSGLPSDRFSAERTGGSVSTLTIQRTQQEDSAVYLCASSLVGQGTTEAFFGQGTRLTVV.

The chain couples TRBV7-9 to TRBJ2-7; D possibly corresponds to TRBD1 (6 bases). This CDR3 contains 15 residues. Per germline, CDR1 SEHNR and CDR2 FQNEAQ (reference sequence). Trimming took off 2 bases at V and 5 bases at J, with 16 bases between the two ends. This chain's CDR3 is CASSLSGQGPHEQYF. The DNA of the CDR3 is TGTGCCAGCAGCTTATCTGGCCAGGGGCCCCACGAGCAGTACTTC.

J is TRBJ1-5 and V is TRBV6-2 or TRBV6-3; TRBD1 matches at 8 bases. CDR3 length: 18 residues. V lost 2 bases, J lost 0 bases, and 9 bases stayed unmatched. Germline CDR1 reads MNHEY; CDR2 reads SVGEGT. The CDR3 region is CASSYARTGRYSNQPQHF. The CDR3 coding sequence is TGTGCCAGCAGTTACGCGCGGACAGGGCGATATAGCAATCAGCCCCAGCATTTT.

The V gene is TRBV3-1 (or the pseudogene TRBV3-2), the J gene TRBJ1-1, with D perhaps matching TRBD1 (5 bases). From germline, CDR1 is LGHDT and CDR2 YNNKEL (reference sequence). This CDR3 contains 12 residues. V dropped 0 bases and J dropped 7 bases, with 6 bases sitting between them. This chain's CDR3 is CASSQEQGEAFF. In nucleotides, the CDR3 is TGTGCCAGCAGCCAAGAGCAGGGTGAAGCTTTCTTT.

A single count supports this clone. This sequence joins TRBV15 and TRBJ2-5; 10 bases map to TRBD1. The ends lost 3 bases at V and 2 bases at J; junction bases unmatched: 12. The germline gives CDR1 LNHNV, CDR2 YYDKDF (reference sequence). The CDR3 covers 18 residues. The CDR3 sequence is CATSRGTGAGTSQETQYF. The CDR3 nucleotides are TGTGCCACCAGCAGGGGGACAGGGGCCGGGACTTCGCAAGAGACCCAGTACTTC.

The chain has TRBV24-1 and TRBJ2-1; D perhaps matches TRBD1 (5 bases). Trimming stripped 1 base from V and 6 bases from J, with 15 bases between. The CDR3 sequence is 16 residues long. Per germline, CDR1 KGHDR and CDR2 SFDVKD. This CDR3 is CATSDFMIGDSNEQFF. DNA of the CDR3: TGTGCCACCAGTGATTTTATGATTGGAGACAGCAATGAGCAGTTCTTC.

This clone was picked up a small number of times. The CDR3 loop reads CASSLGDRQESKKLFF. The CDR3 region has the DNA TGTGCCAGCAGTTTAGGGGACCGACAGGAAAGCAAAAAACTGTTTTTT. The rearrangement uses TRBV28 and TRBJ1-4; possibly TRBD1 for D (6 bases). CDR3 length: 16 amino acids. Trimming left V 2 bases short and J 9 bases short, with 19 bases between. The germline V gene encodes CDR1 MDHEN and CDR2 SYDVKM.

The chain has TRBV6-4 and TRBJ2-2; D gene uncertain. Trimming removed 8 bases at V and 8 bases at J, with 3 bases between. The V gene's germline CDR1 is MRHNA and CDR2 SNTAGT. The CDR3 loop spans 9 amino acids. As DNA, the CDR3 is TGTGCCAGCCTGGGGGAGCTGTTTTTT. Translating it yields CASLGELFF.

J is TRBJ2-7 and V is TRBV10-3, with D possibly TRBD2 on 6 matching bases. The CDR3 spans 14 residues. V dropped 5 bases and J dropped 2 bases, with 13 bases sitting between them. Germline values: CDR1 ENHRY, CDR2 SYGVKD. The CDR3 coding sequence is TGTGCCATCAGTAGCCGGGACTCTACCTACGAGCAGTACTTC. This translates into CAISSRDSTYEQYF.

The chain recombines TRBV7-9 with TRBJ2-7; D ambiguous. V was shortened by 1 base and J by 0 bases, with 7 bases between the two germline ends. CDR3 length equals 14 residues. Germline V gives CDR1 SEHNR, CDR2 FQNEAQ (reference sequence). The CDR3: CASSLGLDSYEQYF. Here the CDR3 DNA reads TGTGCCAGCAGCTTAGGTCTAGACTCCTACGAGCAGTACTTC.

This clone has more than one count but fewer than ten. The chain has TRBV27 and TRBJ2-1; TRBD1 aligns across 11 bases. The junction had 5 bases not matched to a gene; V was cut back by 4 bases and J by 6 bases. Per germline, CDR1 MNHEY and CDR2 SMNVEV (reference sequence). CDR3 length equals 15 residues. The CDR3 nucleotides are TGTGCCAGCAGTTACTGGACAGGGGGCCTCAATGAGCAGTTCTTC. Its protein product is CASSYWTGGLNEQFF.

This chain joins TRBV11-3 and TRBJ1-1; D is unresolved. The V end lost 6 bases, the J end lost 4 bases, and 12 bases lay between the germline ends. CDR1 and CDR2 (germline): SGHNT, YENEEA. CDR3 length equals 13 residues. CDR3 nucleotides: TGTGCCAGCAGGGGCCCCGGTTCCACTGAAGCTTTCTTT. This gives the protein CASRGPGSTEAFF. The full variable domain, with the rest looked up from reference TRBV11-3 and TRBJ1-1, is EAGVVQSPRYKIIEKKQPVAFWCNPISGHNTLYWYLQNLGQGPELLIRYENEEAVDDSQLPKDRFSAERLKGVDSTLKIQPAELGDSAVYLCASRGPGSTEAFFGQGTRLTVV.

The chain couples TRBV19 to TRBJ2-5; 7 bases are a match to TRBD2. Trimming at V came to 7 bases and at J to 0 bases, leaving 8 bases not matched to a gene. Germline CDR1 LNHDA, CDR2 SQIVND (reference sequence). The CDR3 runs 15 residues. CDR3: CASKGISGDQETQYF. In nucleotides, the CDR3 is TGTGCCAGTAAGGGGATAAGCGGGGACCAAGAGACCCAGTACTTC.

The V and J genes are TRBV27 and TRBJ2-1; perhaps TRBD2 as D (5 bases). Per germline, CDR1 MNHEY and CDR2 SMNVEV (reference sequence). The V end was cut by 5 bases, the J end by 8 bases, with 10 bases between. CDR3 length equals 12 residues. CDR3 nucleotide sequence: TGTGCCAGCAGTCGTCTAGCCGATGAGCAGTTCTTC. Its protein product is CASSRLADEQFF.

The rearrangement joins TRBV5-4 to TRBJ1-4, with unresolved D. CDR3 size: 14 residues. V was pared by 0 bases and J by 5 bases, with 8 bases between. Germline V gene sequence: CDR1 SGHNT, CDR2 YYREEE (reference sequence). The CDR3, as DNA: TGTGCCAGCAGCTTGGGTACAGTCAATGAAAAACTGTTTTTT. Its protein product is CASSLGTVNEKLFF.